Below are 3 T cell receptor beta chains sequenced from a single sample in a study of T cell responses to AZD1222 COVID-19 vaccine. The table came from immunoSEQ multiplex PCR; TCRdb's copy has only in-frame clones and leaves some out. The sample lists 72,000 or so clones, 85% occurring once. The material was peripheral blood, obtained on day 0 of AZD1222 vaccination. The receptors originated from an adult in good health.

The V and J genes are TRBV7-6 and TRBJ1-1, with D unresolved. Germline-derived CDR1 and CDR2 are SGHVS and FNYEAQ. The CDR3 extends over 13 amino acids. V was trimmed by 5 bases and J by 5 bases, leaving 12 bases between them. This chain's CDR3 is CASSPPVGTEAFF. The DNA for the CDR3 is TGTGCCAGCAGCCCCCCGGTAGGGACTGAAGCTTTCTTT. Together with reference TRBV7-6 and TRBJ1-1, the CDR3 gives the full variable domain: GAGVSQSPRYKVTKRGQDVALRCDPISGHVSLYWYRQALGQGPEFLTYFNYEAQQDKSGLPNDRFSAERPEGSISTLTIQRTEQRDSAMYRCASSPPVGTEAFFGQGTRLTVV.

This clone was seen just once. CDR3 in DNA: TGTGCCAGCACCGTGGGGCGTCACACAGATACGCAGTATTTT. As protein: CASTVGRHTDTQYF. This sequence joins TRBV6-5 and TRBJ2-3; a weak D match, TRBD1 (5 bases). In germline, CDR1 is MNHEY, CDR2 SVGAGI. Deletions cut 7 bases from V and 2 bases from J, with 13 bases between. The CDR3 has 14 residues.

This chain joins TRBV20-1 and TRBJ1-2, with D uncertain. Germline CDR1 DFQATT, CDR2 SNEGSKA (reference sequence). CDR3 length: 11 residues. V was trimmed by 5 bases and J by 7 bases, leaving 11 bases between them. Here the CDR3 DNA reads TGCAGTGCTGGGGTTGGGTCTGGCTACACCTTC. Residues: CSAGVGSGYTF.